These T cell receptor beta chains were read from a single sample in a study of shared clonotypes between healthy human individuals. The table came from immunoSEQ multiplex PCR; TCRdb's copy has only in-frame clones and leaves some out. The sample yields roughly 2.1 million clones, 85% to 95% seen once. The specimen sequenced was naive CD8+ T cells from PBMCs. The receptor source for this set is a man younger than 35 in good health. Some clones in this sample may be carry-over from other donors' samples. The CDR3 runs from the conserved cysteine through the conserved F or W. A D gene is named only where the DNA matches it firmly. A clone size is listed for some rows: how often the clone was seen (once, few, many), or a class if it is expanded.

V	size	J	D	CDR3	DNA
TRBV7-6	-	TRBJ2-1	TRBD2	CASSLGMWLAGRNEQFF	TGTGCCAGCAGCTTAGGTATGTGGCTAGCGGGACGCAATGAGCAGTTCTTC
TRBV11-2	-	TRBJ2-1	-	CASSLATTAEQFF	TGTGCCAGCAGCTTAGCCACGACGGCCGAGCAGTTCTTC
TRBV11-2	-	TRBJ2-7	TRBD1	CASSWGQGAYEQYF	TGTGCCAGCAGCTGGGGACAGGGGGCGTACGAGCAGTACTTC
TRBV5-1	-	TRBJ2-7	TRBD2	CASSWGMLFSGNPYEQYF	TGCGCCAGCAGCTGGGGTATGTTATTTAGCGGGAATCCCTACGAGCAGTACTTC
TRBV5-4	-	TRBJ1-3	TRBD1	CASSPGTVGNTIYF	TGTGCCAGCAGCCCCGGGACAGTCGGAAACACCATATATTTT
TRBV18	-	TRBJ1-1	-	CASSTGWGPEAFF	TGTGCCAGCTCTACAGGTTGGGGACCTGAAGCTTTCTTT
TRBV13	-	TRBJ1-1	-	CASSLNLEGEAFF	TGTGCCAGCAGCTTAAACTTAGAGGGTGAAGCTTTCTTT
TRBV7-3	-	TRBJ2-5	-	CASSWLGPGETQYF	TGTGCCAGCAGCTGGCTTGGGCCCGGAGAGACCCAGTACTTC
TRBV4-3	-	TRBJ1-1	-	CASSQGGRNTEAFF	TGCGCCAGCAGCCAAGGGGGGAGAAACACTGAAGCTTTCTTT
TRBV29-1	-	TRBJ2-5	-	CSVPQGVETQYF	TGCAGCGTTCCACAGGGCGTTGAGACCCAGTACTTC
TRBV27	-	TRBJ2-7	TRBD1	CASSLTGEYEQYF	TGTGCCAGCAGTTTGACAGGGGAGTACGAGCAGTACTTC
TRBV25-1	-	TRBJ2-2	-	CASSHTGELFF	TGTGCCAGCAGCCACACCGGGGAGCTGTTTTTT
TRBV6-5	-	TRBJ1-1	-	CASTPRGARTEAFF	TGTGCCAGCACCCCAAGGGGGGCCCGGACTGAAGCTTTCTTT
TRBV15	-	TRBJ1-1	-	CATRGREMNTEAFF	TGTGCCACCCGGGGCAGGGAGATGAACACTGAAGCTTTCTTT
TRBV27	-	TRBJ2-3	TRBD2	CASTLSGSFGDTQYF	TGTGCCAGCACTCTTAGCGGGAGTTTTGGAGATACGCAGTATTTT
TRBV7-3	once	TRBJ2-7	-	CASSLVQPRYEQYF	TGTGCCAGCAGCTTAGTTCAACCACGATACGAGCAGTACTTC
TRBV9	-	TRBJ2-2	TRBD1	CASSATGGRTGELFF	TGTGCCAGCAGCGCCACAGGGGGCCGCACCGGGGAGCTGTTTTTT
TRBV7-3	once	TRBJ2-7	-	CASSLRGGVSSSYEQYF	TGTGCCAGCAGCTTACGGGGTGGAGTTTCGAGCTCCTACGAGCAGTACTTC
TRBV7-9	-	TRBJ2-5	TRBD2	CASSLWFRSGRDETQYF	TGTGCCAGCAGCTTATGGTTTCGATCCGGGAGGGACGAGACCCAGTACTTC
TRBV19	-	TRBJ1-2	-	CASSPFRGGYGYTF	TGTGCCAGTAGTCCCTTCCGAGGGGGCTATGGCTACACCTTC
TRBV2	-	TRBJ1-5	TRBD1	CASGGTGDGQPQHF	TGTGCCAGCGGTGGGACAGGGGATGGTCAGCCCCAGCATTTT
TRBV27	-	TRBJ1-4	-	CASRSTPGSVGEKLFF	TGTGCCAGCAGGTCGACCCCGGGGTCGGTAGGTGAAAAACTGTTTTTT
TRBV11-2	-	TRBJ2-5	-	CASNYRLYTVPTKETQYF	TGTGCCAGCAACTACAGGCTTTATACAGTCCCGACGAAAGAGACCCAGTACTTC
TRBV7-9	-	TRBJ1-2	-	CASSSERYNYGYTF	TGTGCCAGCAGCTCCGAGAGATATAACTATGGCTACACCTTC
TRBV28	-	TRBJ2-1	-	CASSGTQSEQFF	TGTGCCAGCAGCGGGACACAGTCTGAGCAGTTCTTC
TRBV29-1	-	TRBJ2-1	-	CSAPRGRAYNEQFF	TGCAGCGCCCCCCGCGGGCGAGCCTACAATGAGCAGTTCTTC
TRBV29-1	-	TRBJ2-7	TRBD1	CSVHGTGDYEQYF	TGCAGCGTCCACGGGACAGGGGACTACGAGCAGTACTTC
TRBV21-1	-	TRBJ1-4	-	CASSDLSKTWTAGPTNEKLFF	TGTGCCAGCAGCGACCTCTCGAAAACTTGGACGGCTGGTCCAACTAATGAAAAACTGTTTTTT
TRBV7-3	-	TRBJ2-3	-	CASSLDFTDTQYF	TGTGCCAGCAGCTTAGACTTCACAGATACGCAGTATTTT
TRBV28	-	TRBJ1-5	-	CATQYVDSNQPQHF	TGTGCCACCCAGTACGTCGATAGCAATCAGCCCCAGCATTTT
TRBV7-9	-	TRBJ1-1	-	CASSLGIGNTEAFF	TGTGCCAGCAGCTTAGGGATAGGGAACACTGAAGCTTTCTTT